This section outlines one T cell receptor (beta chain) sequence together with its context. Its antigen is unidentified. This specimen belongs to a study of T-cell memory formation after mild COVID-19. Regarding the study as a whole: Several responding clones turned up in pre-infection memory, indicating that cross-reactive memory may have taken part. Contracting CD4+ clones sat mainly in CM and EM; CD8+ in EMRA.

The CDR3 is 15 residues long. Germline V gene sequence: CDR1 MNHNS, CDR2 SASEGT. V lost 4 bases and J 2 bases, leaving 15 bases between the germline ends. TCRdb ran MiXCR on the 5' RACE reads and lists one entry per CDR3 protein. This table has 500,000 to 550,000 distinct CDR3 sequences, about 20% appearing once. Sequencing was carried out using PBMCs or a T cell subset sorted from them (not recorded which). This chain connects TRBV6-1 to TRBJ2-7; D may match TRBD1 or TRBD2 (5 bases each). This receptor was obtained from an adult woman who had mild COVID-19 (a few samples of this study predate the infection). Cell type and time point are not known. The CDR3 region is CASSVDWDGAYEQYF. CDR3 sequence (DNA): TGTGCCAGCAGTGTGGACTGGGACGGAGCCTACGAGCAGTACTTC.